Listed below are T cell receptor beta chains from one sample, sequenced in a study of T cell responses to AZD1222 COVID-19 vaccine. The protocol was immunoSEQ multiplex PCR, while the TCRdb copy is restricted to in-frame clones and leaves out a portion. The sample includes fewer than 130,000 clones, more than 90% of them seen just once. Sequences were derived from peripheral blood, sampled 28 days after the second AZD1222 dose. These receptors came from an adult who received the AZD1222 COVID-19 vaccine. Both conserved end residues are part of each CDR3. The order of the fields is clone size, V gene, D gene, J gene, CDR3 DNA, CDR3 protein. The D gene is left open where the match is weak. Some rows have no size entry. The others give once, few or many, or a class for an expanded clone.

clone size: NA; V gene: TRBV5-1; D gene: NA; J gene: TRBJ1-1; CDR3 DNA: TGCGCCAGCAGCTGGGGCGGGGGTTACATGAACACTGAAGCTTTCTTT; CDR3 protein: CASSWGGGYMNTEAFF
clone size: NA; V gene: TRBV2; D gene: TRBD1; J gene: TRBJ2-2; CDR3 DNA: TGTGCCAGGGGGACAGGGAACACCGGGGAGCTGTTTTTT; CDR3 protein: CARGTGNTGELFF
clone size: NA; V gene: TRBV23-1; D gene: NA; J gene: TRBJ2-6; CDR3 DNA: TGCGCCAGCAGCCTAACAGGGTCCGGGGCCAACGTCCTGACTTTC; CDR3 protein: CASSLTGSGANVLTF
clone size: NA; V gene: TRBV12-3/TRBV12-4; D gene: NA; J gene: TRBJ2-3; CDR3 DNA: TGTGCCAGCAGTTTCCTAGGACGAAATACGCAGTATTTT; CDR3 protein: CASSFLGRNTQYF
clone size: NA; V gene: TRBV13; D gene: NA; J gene: TRBJ2-5; CDR3 DNA: TGTGCCAGCACCTCAGGAGGAAGAGAGACCCAGTACTTC; CDR3 protein: CASTSGGRETQYF
clone size: NA; V gene: TRBV9; D gene: TRBD1; J gene: TRBJ1-6; CDR3 DNA: TGTGCCAGCACCCCTGGAAGGGGGCAGTATAATTCACCCCTCCACTTT; CDR3 protein: CASTPGRGQYNSPLHF
clone size: NA; V gene: TRBV6-2/TRBV6-3; D gene: TRBD1; J gene: TRBJ1-3; CDR3 DNA: TGTGCCAGCAGCCGCCGGACAGGGCAAGGAAACACCATATATTTT; CDR3 protein: CASSRRTGQGNTIYF
clone size: once; V gene: TRBV7-8; D gene: NA; J gene: TRBJ2-5; CDR3 DNA: TGTGCCAGCAGCTTAGTATTAGTAGACGAGACCCAGTACTTC; CDR3 protein: CASSLVLVDETQYF
clone size: NA; V gene: TRBV18; D gene: TRBD1; J gene: TRBJ2-1; CDR3 DNA: TGTGCCAGCTCCCCGGGACAGGATATAGTCGATGAGCAGTTCTTC; CDR3 protein: CASSPGQDIVDEQFF
clone size: NA; V gene: TRBV5-1; D gene: TRBD1; J gene: TRBJ1-2; CDR3 DNA: TGCGCCAGCGGGACAGGGAACTATGGCTACACCTTC; CDR3 protein: CASGTGNYGYTF
clone size: NA; V gene: TRBV7-2; D gene: TRBD1; J gene: TRBJ2-7; CDR3 DNA: TGTGCCAGCAGCACCGGGACAGGGGTCTACGAGCAGTACTTC; CDR3 protein: CASSTGTGVYEQYF
clone size: NA; V gene: TRBV28; D gene: TRBD2; J gene: TRBJ2-3; CDR3 DNA: TGTGCCAGCAGTTTGACCCCTGGCGGGGGGAGAACAGATACGCAGTATTTT; CDR3 protein: CASSLTPGGGRTDTQYF
clone size: NA; V gene: TRBV24-1; D gene: NA; J gene: TRBJ1-5; CDR3 DNA: TGTGCCACCAGCGCCCCAGGGTCACCACGCAAATATAGCAATCAGCCCCAGCATTTT; CDR3 protein: CATSAPGSPRKYSNQPQHF
clone size: NA; V gene: TRBV5-1; D gene: NA; J gene: TRBJ1-1; CDR3 DNA: TGCGCCAGCAGCTCCCGGGGGGGCACTGAAGCTTTCTTT; CDR3 protein: CASSSRGGTEAFF
clone size: NA; V gene: TRBV6-5; D gene: TRBD1; J gene: TRBJ2-1; CDR3 DNA: TGTGCCAGCAGTTACATACAGGGGGTCTACAATGAGCAGTTCTTC; CDR3 protein: CASSYIQGVYNEQFF
clone size: NA; V gene: TRBV11-2; D gene: NA; J gene: TRBJ2-5; CDR3 DNA: TGTGCCAGCAGCTTAGCGGGCTGGGGCGGGAAAGAGACCCAGTACTTC; CDR3 protein: CASSLAGWGGKETQYF
clone size: once; V gene: TRBV18; D gene: TRBD2; J gene: TRBJ2-3; CDR3 DNA: TGTGCCAGCTCACCTGGACTAGCGGGCACAGATACGCAGTATTTT; CDR3 protein: CASSPGLAGTDTQYF
clone size: NA; V gene: TRBV3-1/TRBV3-2; D gene: NA; J gene: TRBJ1-2; CDR3 DNA: TGTGCCAGCAGCCAAGGAGGTGGATTTGGGAGCTACACCTTC; CDR3 protein: CASSQGGGFGSYTF
clone size: NA; V gene: TRBV5-3; D gene: NA; J gene: TRBJ2-7; CDR3 DNA: TGTGCCAGAAATTTGGGGTCCGAGCAGTACTTC; CDR3 protein: CARNLGSEQYF
clone size: NA; V gene: TRBV6-5; D gene: NA; J gene: TRBJ2-5; CDR3 DNA: TGTGCCAGCAGTTTTACCGGGACTTGGTTGGAGACCCAGTACTTC; CDR3 protein: CASSFTGTWLETQYF
clone size: NA; V gene: TRBV3-1/TRBV3-2; D gene: TRBD1; J gene: TRBJ1-1; CDR3 DNA: TGTGCCAGCAGCGGGGACAGGAGCACTGAAGCTTTCTTT; CDR3 protein: CASSGDRSTEAFF
clone size: NA; V gene: TRBV2; D gene: NA; J gene: TRBJ1-2; CDR3 DNA: TGTGCCAGCAGCCCGGGCCTGGGCCACTATGGCTACACCTTC; CDR3 protein: CASSPGLGHYGYTF
clone size: once; V gene: TRBV7-8; D gene: NA; J gene: TRBJ2-7; CDR3 DNA: TGTGCCAGCAGCTCACGAGGCCTTCCCCTAGTCCAGCAGTACTTC; CDR3 protein: CASSSRGLPLVQQYF
clone size: once; V gene: TRBV29-1; D gene: TRBD1; J gene: TRBJ2-1; CDR3 DNA: TGCAGCGTTGAAGTCTTACGGGACAGGGTGCACAATGAGCAGTTCTTC; CDR3 protein: CSVEVLRDRVHNEQFF
clone size: NA; V gene: TRBV5-1; D gene: NA; J gene: TRBJ2-7; CDR3 DNA: TGCGCCAGCAGCCGGGACACTTCCCCCTACGAGCAGTACTTC; CDR3 protein: CASSRDTSPYEQYF
clone size: NA; V gene: TRBV6-5; D gene: TRBD1; J gene: TRBJ1-2; CDR3 DNA: TGTGCCAGCAGTCGAGGGACAGATGGAAATGGCTACACCTTC; CDR3 protein: CASSRGTDGNGYTF
clone size: NA; V gene: TRBV20-1; D gene: NA; J gene: TRBJ2-1; CDR3 DNA: TGCAGTGCTAGTGAGTCGGCGAGGCACAATGAGCAGTTCTTC; CDR3 protein: CSASESARHNEQFF
clone size: NA; V gene: TRBV7-8; D gene: NA; J gene: TRBJ2-3; CDR3 DNA: TGTGCCAGCAGCCTAAGCACAGATACGCAGTATTTT; CDR3 protein: CASSLSTDTQYF
clone size: NA; V gene: TRBV7-8; D gene: NA; J gene: TRBJ2-1; CDR3 DNA: TGTGCCAGCAGACCTGGGCGCCCCTCCTACAATGAGCAGTTCTTC; CDR3 protein: CASRPGRPSYNEQFF
clone size: NA; V gene: TRBV27; D gene: NA; J gene: TRBJ1-1; CDR3 DNA: TGTGCCAGCAGTAAACGACAGGTTGGGTCAAACACTGAAGCTTTCTTT; CDR3 protein: CASSKRQVGSNTEAFF
clone size: NA; V gene: TRBV7-2; D gene: NA; J gene: TRBJ2-7; CDR3 DNA: TGTGCCAGCAGCTTAATAGGACTGGGGGGATCCTACGAGCAGTACTTC; CDR3 protein: CASSLIGLGGSYEQYF
clone size: NA; V gene: TRBV7-9; D gene: TRBD1; J gene: TRBJ1-3; CDR3 DNA: TGTGCCAGCAGCCCAGGGGGCTTTGGAAACACCATATATTTT; CDR3 protein: CASSPGGFGNTIYF
clone size: NA; V gene: TRBV19; D gene: NA; J gene: TRBJ2-7; CDR3 DNA: TGTGCCAGTAAAGAGAGGCCAGACCACTACGAGCAGTACTTC; CDR3 protein: CASKERPDHYEQYF
clone size: NA; V gene: TRBV5-1; D gene: TRBD1; J gene: TRBJ2-3; CDR3 DNA: TGCGCCAGCAGCTTGCAAGGACAGGGGGCAGATACGCAGTATTTT; CDR3 protein: CASSLQGQGADTQYF
clone size: NA; V gene: TRBV6-6; D gene: TRBD1; J gene: TRBJ2-7; CDR3 DNA: TGTGCCAGCAGTTACTCACCGGGACAGGGGCGGGGCGAGCAGTACTTC; CDR3 protein: CASSYSPGQGRGEQYF
clone size: NA; V gene: TRBV11-3; D gene: TRBD2; J gene: TRBJ2-3; CDR3 DNA: TGTGCCAGCAGCTTAGGGACTAGCGGGAGATCAGATACGCAGTATTTT; CDR3 protein: CASSLGTSGRSDTQYF
clone size: NA; V gene: TRBV7-6; D gene: TRBD2; J gene: TRBJ2-1; CDR3 DNA: TGTGCCAGCAGCTCCACGCCCGGGACTAGCGGGGTGGACAATGAGCAGTTCTTC; CDR3 protein: CASSSTPGTSGVDNEQFF
clone size: NA; V gene: TRBV18; D gene: TRBD1; J gene: TRBJ1-4; CDR3 DNA: TGTGCCAGCTCACCGATTTTCGACAGGGGGCTTGAAAAACTGTTTTTT; CDR3 protein: CASSPIFDRGLEKLFF
clone size: NA; V gene: TRBV6-5; D gene: TRBD1; J gene: TRBJ1-6; CDR3 DNA: TGTGCCAGCAATCACCCCGGACAGGGCCAAAAACCCCTCCACTTT; CDR3 protein: CASNHPGQGQKPLHF
clone size: NA; V gene: TRBV10-3; D gene: NA; J gene: TRBJ1-4; CDR3 DNA: TGTGCCGCCCGGGACCGGACTAATGAAAAACTGTTTTTT; CDR3 protein: CAARDRTNEKLFF
clone size: few; V gene: TRBV19; D gene: NA; J gene: TRBJ2-1; CDR3 DNA: TGTGCCAGTACCCCAAGGAGTGCCTACAATGAGCAGTTCTTC; CDR3 protein: CASTPRSAYNEQFF
clone size: NA; V gene: TRBV7-2; D gene: NA; J gene: TRBJ2-5; CDR3 DNA: TGTGCCAGCATCCCAGATGGCGGGGTGGAGACCCAGTACTTC; CDR3 protein: CASIPDGGVETQYF
clone size: NA; V gene: TRBV5-1; D gene: NA; J gene: TRBJ2-1; CDR3 DNA: TGCGCCAGCAGCTTGGGGCAGGGATACAATGAGCAGTTCTTC; CDR3 protein: CASSLGQGYNEQFF
clone size: NA; V gene: TRBV7-8; D gene: NA; J gene: TRBJ1-1; CDR3 DNA: TGTGCCAGCAGCTTAGGCGTGGGCCCTGAAGCTTTCTTT; CDR3 protein: CASSLGVGPEAFF
clone size: NA; V gene: TRBV19; D gene: NA; J gene: TRBJ1-1; CDR3 DNA: TGTGCCAGTAGTCCTGGGGCCACTGAAGCTTTCTTT; CDR3 protein: CASSPGATEAFF
clone size: NA; V gene: TRBV7-8; D gene: NA; J gene: TRBJ1-5; CDR3 DNA: TGTGCCACTTGTCCCGGGACGCCCCTACTTCAGCCCCAGCATTTT; CDR3 protein: CATCPGTPLLQPQHF
clone size: once; V gene: TRBV7-2; D gene: NA; J gene: TRBJ2-5; CDR3 DNA: TGTGCCAGCAGCCTCAGGGGGGCGTCAGAGACCCAGTACTTC; CDR3 protein: CASSLRGASETQYF
clone size: NA; V gene: TRBV9; D gene: NA; J gene: TRBJ1-2; CDR3 DNA: TGTGCCTCCCGGGGGGCGGACCTCTATGGCTACACCTTC; CDR3 protein: CASRGADLYGYTF
clone size: NA; V gene: TRBV5-1; D gene: NA; J gene: TRBJ2-2; CDR3 DNA: TGCGCCAGCAGCTTGGGACTAGTACACACCGGGGAGCTGTTTTTT; CDR3 protein: CASSLGLVHTGELFF
clone size: NA; V gene: TRBV21-1; D gene: NA; J gene: TRBJ2-3; CDR3 DNA: TGTGCCAGCAGCAAAGGTCGAGGGGCGCAGTATTTT; CDR3 protein: CASSKGRGAQYF
clone size: NA; V gene: TRBV7-2; D gene: NA; J gene: TRBJ2-1; CDR3 DNA: TGTGCCAGCAGCTTACTGTGGGGTGAGCAGTTCTTC; CDR3 protein: CASSLLWGEQFF
clone size: NA; V gene: TRBV14; D gene: TRBD1; J gene: TRBJ2-1; CDR3 DNA: TGTGCCAGCAGCCAAGATGGACAGGGGCCTTACAATGAGCAGTTCTTC; CDR3 protein: CASSQDGQGPYNEQFF
clone size: NA; V gene: TRBV4-2; D gene: NA; J gene: TRBJ1-4; CDR3 DNA: TGTGCCAGCAGCCAATCCAGGAGTGCAACTAATGAAAAACTGTTTTTT; CDR3 protein: CASSQSRSATNEKLFF
clone size: NA; V gene: TRBV28; D gene: NA; J gene: TRBJ2-2; CDR3 DNA: TGTGCCAGCAGTTTTTCACAGGGTTACACCGGGGAGCTGTTTTTT; CDR3 protein: CASSFSQGYTGELFF
clone size: NA; V gene: TRBV5-5; D gene: TRBD2; J gene: TRBJ2-7; CDR3 DNA: TGTGCCAGCAGCTGGGGGACTAGCGGGGATTACGAGCAGTACTTC; CDR3 protein: CASSWGTSGDYEQYF